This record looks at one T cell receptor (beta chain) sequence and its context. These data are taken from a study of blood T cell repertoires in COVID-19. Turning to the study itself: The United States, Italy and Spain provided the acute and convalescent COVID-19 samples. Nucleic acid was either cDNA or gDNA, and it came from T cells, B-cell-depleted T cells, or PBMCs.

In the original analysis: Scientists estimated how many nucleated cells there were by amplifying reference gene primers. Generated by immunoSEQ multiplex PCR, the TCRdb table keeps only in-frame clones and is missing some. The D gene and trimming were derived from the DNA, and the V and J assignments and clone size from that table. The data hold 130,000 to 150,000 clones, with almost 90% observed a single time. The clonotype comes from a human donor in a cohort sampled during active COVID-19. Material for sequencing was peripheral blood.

The CDR3 nucleotides are TGTGCCAATGGACCAGGGGCAGGGGCCAACGTCCTGACTTTC. Its translation: CANGPGAGANVLTF. The chain carries TRBV30 and TRBJ2-6; possible D gene TRBD1, 6 bases. Trimming removed 8 bases from V and 4 bases from J, with 15 bases in between. CDR1 and CDR2 (germline): GTSNPN, SVGIG (reference sequence). This CDR3 has 14 amino acids.